These 31 T cell receptor beta chains were all obtained from the same sample, sequenced in a study of T cell repertoires in cytomegalovirus infection. One entry per CDR3 protein, called by TCRdb with MiXCR from the reads. The sample has about 900,000 distinct CDR3 sequences; roughly 30% are singletons. Antigen specificity for these receptors is unknown. Sequences were derived from cultured CD8+ T cells from PBMCs, sampled from culture after CMV antigen stimulation. All receptors derive from a human donor in good health (CMV status not recorded). Some clones in this sample may be carry-over from other donors' samples.

The chain employs TRBV20-1 and TRBJ2-7; weak D call: TRBD1 (5 bases). Deletions cut 0 bases from V and 0 bases from J, with 9 bases between. From germline, CDR1 is DFQATT and CDR2 SNEGSKA (reference sequence). CDR3 length: 14 residues. The CDR3 loop reads CSARDPTVSYEQYF. In DNA, the CDR3 is TGCAGTGCTAGAGATCCGACAGTCTCCTACGAGCAGTACTTC.

The J gene is TRBJ2-1, the V gene TRBV19; 14 bases match TRBD2. V shed 5 bases and J 2 bases; nucleotides not matched to a gene: 5. Per the germline V gene, CDR1 is LNHDA and CDR2 is SQIVND (reference sequence). The CDR3 consists of 17 residues. The CDR3 region is CASSHRLAGGPYNEQFF. The CDR3 region has the DNA TGTGCCAGTAGTCATCGACTAGCGGGGGGGCCCTACAATGAGCAGTTCTTC.

Points on this clonotype: At one boundary the junction diverges from the germline segment, which might be a read error. The chain recombines TRBV20-1 with TRBJ2-3; TRBD2 matches 7 bases. The CDR3 sequence is 12 residues long. Looked up from germline, CDR1 is DFQATT and CDR2 is SNEGSKA (reference sequence). In nucleotides, the CDR3 is TGCAGTGCTAGGGGGAGGGTATTTGATTTCCATTTT. Protein product: CSARGRVFDFHF.

This clonotype turned up a few times. The V gene is TRBV12-3 or TRBV12-4, the J gene TRBJ1-6, with D unclear. V was pared by 4 bases and J by 10 bases, with 11 bases between. The CDR3 extends over 13 amino acids. The CDR3 spells CASSYKGGSPLHF. Written as DNA, the CDR3 is TGTGCCAGCAGTTATAAGGGAGGATCACCCCTCCACTTT.

This clonotype turned up a few times. The chain uses TRBV4-2 and TRBJ2-7; TRBD2 matches 8 bases. From germline, CDR1 is LGHNA and CDR2 YNFKEQ. The CDR3 extends over 15 amino acids. The V segment lost 0 bases and the J segment 0 bases; nucleotides outside the gene matches: 1. As DNA, the CDR3 is TGTGCCAGCAGCCAAGATCTAGCGGGCTCCTACGAGCAGTACTTC. This sequence encodes CASSQDLAGSYEQYF.

The chain carries TRBV19 and TRBJ1-1; D perhaps matches TRBD1 (5 bases). There are 14 residues in the CDR3. V was pared by 0 bases and J by 5 bases, with 10 bases between. CDR1 is LNHDA and CDR2 is SQIVND in the germline V gene (reference sequence). This chain's CDR3 is CASSIDGATTEAFF. The DNA for the CDR3 is TGTGCCAGTAGTATAGACGGGGCTACGACTGAAGCTTTCTTT.

The V and J genes are TRBV6-2 or TRBV6-3 and TRBJ1-2, with TRBD1 as a possible D gene (5 bases). The CDR3 consists of 14 residues. Trimming shortened V by 6 bases and J by 6 bases, and 17 bases separated the two germline ends. Germline CDR1 reads MNHEY; CDR2 reads SVGEGT. CDR3 loop: CASSLSPGMDGYTF. The CDR3 DNA reads TGTGCCAGCAGCTTATCTCCAGGGATGGATGGCTACACCTTC.

This chain joins TRBV19 and TRBJ1-1, with D possibly being TRBD1 (5 bases). Per germline, CDR1 LNHDA and CDR2 SQIVND (reference sequence). This CDR3 region has 12 residues. Trimming stripped 7 bases from V and 8 bases from J, with 14 bases between. DNA for the CDR3: TGTGCCAGTACCCCTGCCGGGGGGGAAGCTTTCTTT. This gives the protein CASTPAGGEAFF.

The V call is TRBV10-3, the J call TRBJ2-4; a possible D gene is TRBD2 (5 bases). The CDR3 runs to 17 residues. Trimming pared 3 bases from V and 2 bases from J, leaving 17 bases between. Germline lookup yields CDR1 ENHRY and CDR2 SYGVKD. The CDR3 DNA reads TGTGCCATCAGTGATCCGGCGGACTTCTTGACCAAAAACATTCAGTACTTC. This sequence encodes CAISDPADFLTKNIQYF.

This clonotype was observed many times. The chain couples TRBV7-2 to TRBJ1-1; 8 bases are a match to TRBD1. Unmatched junction bases numbered 5, after V lost 8 bases and J lost 0 bases. CDR1 SGHTA and CDR2 FQGNSA come from the germline V gene. The CDR3 is made up of 14 amino acids. CDR3 nucleotide sequence: TGTGCCAGCTGGACAGGGTTGATGAACACTGAAGCTTTCTTT. The encoded protein is CASWTGLMNTEAFF. Using reference TRBV7-2 and TRBJ1-1 for the parts outside the CDR3, the full variable domain is GAGVSQSPSNKVTEKGKDVELRCDPISGHTALYWYRQSLGQGLEFLIYFQGNSAPDKSGLPSDRFSAERTGGSVSTLTIQRTQQEDSAVYLCASWTGLMNTEAFFGQGTRLTVV.

There are many counts of this clonotype. The gene calls are TRBV6-1 and TRBJ2-1, with unresolved D. Trimming pared 5 bases from V and 1 base from J, leaving 6 bases between. CDR1 is MNHNS and CDR2 is SASEGT in the germline V gene. The CDR3 runs 13 residues. CDR3 loop: CASSQVSYNEQFF. CDR3 DNA: TGTGCCAGCAGTCAGGTGTCCTACAATGAGCAGTTCTTC.

This clonotype has only a few counts. This rearrangement joins TRBV5-1 to TRBJ2-2; no clear D. Trimming stripped 2 bases from V and 2 bases from J, with 10 bases between. The CDR3 is 15 residues long. Germline CDR1 and CDR2: SGHRS and YFSETQ. CDR3 nucleotides: TGCGCCAGCAGCTTACCCGACGGCAACACCGGGGAGCTGTTTTTT. Its translation is CASSLPDGNTGELFF. Full variable domain (rest looked up from reference TRBV5-1 and TRBJ2-2): KAGVTQTPRYLIKTRGQQVTLSCSPISGHRSVSWYQQTPGQGLQFLFEYFSETQRNKGNFPGRFSGRQFSNSRSEMNVSTLELGDSALYLCASSLPDGNTGELFFGEGSRLTVL.

This clonotype has more than one count but fewer than ten. V and J are TRBV6-5 and TRBJ2-5; 9 nucleotides match TRBD2. Germline CDR1 reads MNHEY; CDR2 reads SVGAGI. The junction had 11 bases not matched to a gene; V was cut back by 2 bases and J by 7 bases. The CDR3 totals 16 residues. The CDR3 sequence: CASSYGGGGVKWTQYF. The CDR3 DNA follows: TGTGCCAGCAGTTACGGAGGCGGGGGGGTAAAGTGGACCCAGTACTTC.

The chain recombines TRBV10-2 with TRBJ2-1; 9 bases line up with TRBD1. The CDR3 spans 17 residues. J lost 3 bases, V lost 7 bases, and 13 bases had no gene match. CDR1 is WSHSY, CDR2 SAAADI, per germline. The CDR3 is CASTPMEGTGLYNEQFF. DNA of the CDR3: TGCGCCAGCACCCCGATGGAGGGGACAGGGCTCTACAATGAGCAGTTCTTC.

The sample holds many counts of this clonotype. The V and J genes are TRBV7-9 and TRBJ1-6, with D possibly TRBD1 on 6 matching bases. The V gene's germline CDR1 is SEHNR and CDR2 FQNEAQ (reference sequence). The CDR3 loop spans 14 amino acids. V was cut by 1 base and J by 8 bases, with 9 bases left in between. This chain's CDR3 is CASSLVQGDSPLHF. CDR3 sequence (DNA): TGTGCCAGCAGCTTAGTACAGGGTGATTCACCCCTCCACTTT.

V is TRBV2 and J is TRBJ2-7; D is perhaps TRBD1 (6 bases). Germline assignment: CDR1 SNHLY and CDR2 FYNNEI. The V gene lost 7 bases and the J gene lost 0 bases, with 10 bases spanning the gap. The length of the CDR3 is 13 residues. CDR3 residues: CASKGEPSYEQYV. The CDR3 DNA is TGTGCCAGCAAGGGGGAACCCTCCTACGAGCAGTACGTC.

The J gene is TRBJ1-3, the V gene TRBV6-1; D is unclear. The V and J ends lost 1 base and 0 bases respectively, with 10 bases between them. This CDR3 comprises 16 residues. Looked up from germline, CDR1 is MNHNS and CDR2 is SASEGT. CDR3 loop: CASSEERVSSGNTIYF. The CDR3, as DNA: TGTGCCAGCAGTGAAGAGCGGGTTAGCTCTGGAAACACCATATATTTT.

The rearrangement uses TRBV5-1 and TRBJ2-3; D may match TRBD1 or TRBD2 (5 bases each). Germline values: CDR1 SGHRS, CDR2 YFSETQ. Trimming removed 4 bases at V and 5 bases at J, with 20 bases between. The length of the CDR3 is 16 residues. CDR3 sequence: CASSPGRRIVGDTQYF. CDR3 coding DNA: TGCGCCAGCAGCCCGGGACGGAGGATCGTTGGAGATACGCAGTATTTT.

This clonotype was found many times. V usage is TRBV7-9 and J usage is TRBJ2-1; D gene unclear. The CDR3 covers 13 residues. Germline V gene lookup returns CDR1 SEHNR and CDR2 FQNEAQ (reference sequence). V dropped 8 bases and J dropped 1 base, with 9 bases sitting between them. The CDR3 nucleotides read TGTGCCAGCGTAATAGGATCCTACAATGAGCAGTTCTTC. This codes for CASVIGSYNEQFF. The variable domain in full, with the rest retrieved from reference TRBV7-9 and TRBJ2-1, is DTGVSQNPRHKITKRGQNVTFRCDPISEHNRLYWYRQTLGQGPEFLTYFQNEAQLEKSRLLSDRFSAERPKGSFSTLEIQRTEQGDSAMYLCASVIGSYNEQFFGPGTRLTVL.

This chain joins TRBV14 and TRBJ2-2; TRBD1 or TRBD2 may be the D gene (6 bases each). The CDR3 covers 15 residues. CDR1 and CDR2 from the germline V gene are SGHDN and FVKESK. The ends were cut back, 1 base at V and 3 bases at J, with 9 bases in the middle. As DNA, the CDR3 is TGTGCCAGCAGCCAAGCGGGGGCGGACACCGGGGAGCTGTTTTTT. It specifies CASSQAGADTGELFF. Full variable domain (rest looked up from reference TRBV14 and TRBJ2-2): EAGVTQFPSHSVIEKGQTVTLRCDPISGHDNLYWYRRVMGKEIKFLLHFVKESKQDESGMPNNRFLAERTGGTYSTLKVQPAELEDSGVYFCASSQAGADTGELFFGEGSRLTVL.

The table lists this clonotype with a count of one. V is TRBV6-2 or TRBV6-3 and J is TRBJ2-7, with a weak D call TRBD1 (6 bases). The CDR3 consists of 14 residues. CDR1 is MNHEY, CDR2 SVGEGT, per germline. Trimming left V 5 bases short and J 2 bases short, with 13 bases between. The CDR3: CASSPRQVPYEQYV. The CDR3 bases are TGTGCCAGCAGTCCCCGACAGGTCCCCTACGAGCAGTACGTC.

V gene TRBV27 combines with J gene TRBJ1-5; 8 bases line up with TRBD1. CDR3 length equals 15 residues. V shed 1 base and J 4 bases; nucleotides not matched to a gene: 3. Germline V gene sequence: CDR1 MNHEY, CDR2 SMNVEV (reference sequence). Written as DNA, the CDR3 is TGTGCCAGCAGTTTATTCAGGGGGCAGAATCAGCCCCAGCATTTT. Translation: CASSLFRGQNQPQHF.

The chain combines TRBV3-1 with TRBJ1-4; 9 bases line up with TRBD1. Looked up from germline, CDR1 is LGHDT and CDR2 is YNNKEL (reference sequence). V trimming: 3 bases; J trimming: 8 bases; junction bases outside the gene matches: 7. CDR3 length: 15 amino acids. The CDR3 reads CASSHPWTGDEKLFF. CDR3 sequence (DNA): TGTGCCAGCAGCCACCCCTGGACAGGGGACGAAAAACTGTTTTTT. Full variable domain (outside the CDR3, taken from reference TRBV3-1 and TRBJ1-4): DTAVSQTPKYLVTQMGNDKSIKCEQNLGHDTMYWYKQDSKKFLKIMFSYNNKELIINETVPNRFSPKSPDKAHLNLHINSLELGDSAVYFCASSHPWTGDEKLFFGSGTQLSVL.

The chain links TRBV7-4 to TRBJ2-7; D is undetermined. The V end lost 3 bases, the J end lost 2 bases, and 8 bases lay between the germline ends. CDR3 length equals 13 residues. Germline loops: CDR1 SGHVT, CDR2 SQSDAQ. This CDR3 reads CASSFPRTYEQYF. The CDR3 region has the DNA TGTGCCAGCAGCTTCCCAAGGACCTACGAGCAGTACTTC.

The chain carries TRBV10-3 and TRBJ1-1, with D perhaps matching TRBD1 (5 bases). Trimming cost V 2 bases and J 6 bases, with 19 bases left between them. This CDR3 is 16 amino acids long. Germline V CDR1 and CDR2: ENHRY, SYGVKD. CDR3 amino acids: CAISEPYQPGGAEAFF. The CDR3 DNA sequence: TGTGCCATCAGTGAGCCCTACCAACCAGGAGGGGCTGAAGCTTTCTTT.

This clonotype came up a few times. This chain links TRBV7-6 with TRBJ2-7, with D maybe TRBD1 (6 bases). V dropped 6 bases and J dropped 7 bases, with 10 bases sitting between them. There are 11 residues in the CDR3. CDR1 is SGHVS, CDR2 FNYEAQ, per germline. CDR3 sequence: CASSPGEEQYF. DNA for the CDR3: TGTGCCAGCAGTCCAGGGGAAGAGCAGTACTTC. The full variable domain, completed using reference TRBV7-6 and TRBJ2-7, is GAGVSQSPRYKVTKRGQDVALRCDPISGHVSLYWYRQALGQGPEFLTYFNYEAQQDKSGLPNDRFSAERPEGSISTLTIQRTEQRDSAMYRCASSPGEEQYFGPGTRLTVT.

This clonotype has more than one count but fewer than ten. The chain combines TRBV15 with TRBJ2-1; 7 bases line up with TRBD1. Unmatched junction bases numbered 10, after V lost 4 bases and J lost 7 bases. This CDR3 comprises 15 residues. Germline-derived CDR1 and CDR2 are LNHNV and YYDKDF (reference sequence). The CDR3 DNA reads as TGTGCCACCAGCAAGGGCCGACAGGGCCGGAATGAGCAGTTCTTC. Its protein is CATSKGRQGRNEQFF.

The CDR3: CASSYSGELTQYF. The CDR3 DNA sequence: TGTGCCAGCTCTTACTCTGGCGAGCTCACGCAGTATTTT. The chain joins TRBV5-6 to TRBJ2-3; no definite D call. The V end was cut by 7 bases, the J end by 9 bases, with 18 bases between. The CDR3 has 13 residues. Germline CDR1 SGHDT, CDR2 YYEEEE. Drawing the rest from reference TRBV5-6 and TRBJ2-3, the complete variable domain is DAGVTQSPTHLIKTRGQQVTLRCSPKSGHDTVSWYQQALGQGPQFIFQYYEEEERQRGNFPDRFSGHQFPNYSSELNVNALLLGDSALYLCASSYSGELTQYFGPGTRLTVL.

This clonotype appeared a few times. The gene calls are TRBV6-6 and TRBJ2-1; maybe TRBD1 (5 bases). The V end lost 7 bases, the J end lost 9 bases, and 13 bases lay between the germline ends. Germline V gene data show CDR1 as MNHNY and CDR2 as SVGAGI (reference sequence). The CDR3 consists of 12 residues. The CDR3 DNA sequence: TGTGCCAGCAATGGCAGGGAAGGTGAGCAGTTCTTC. This translates into CASNGREGEQFF.

As to this clonotype: This may be a read error: a much more frequent sequence differs by one nucleotide. V is TRBV7-9 and J is TRBJ2-1; TRBD1 matches 8 bases. CDR3 length: 16 residues. CDR1 and CDR2 from the germline V gene are SEHNR and FQNEAQ (reference sequence). This CDR3 reads CAGSLAGQGRVNEQFF. For the CDR3, the DNA is TGTGCCGGCAGCTTAGCCGGACAGGGTAGGGTCAATGAGCAGTTCTTC.

This chain joins TRBV7-9 and TRBJ2-4, with a possible D match to TRBD1 (6 bases). The CDR3 consists of 16 residues. The germline gives CDR1 SEHNR, CDR2 FQNEAQ (reference sequence). V was cut by 4 bases and J by 1 base, with 14 bases left in between. The CDR3 loop reads CASSSHRASAKNIQYF. The CDR3 DNA is TGTGCCAGCAGCTCTCACAGGGCGTCGGCCAAAAACATTCAGTACTTC.